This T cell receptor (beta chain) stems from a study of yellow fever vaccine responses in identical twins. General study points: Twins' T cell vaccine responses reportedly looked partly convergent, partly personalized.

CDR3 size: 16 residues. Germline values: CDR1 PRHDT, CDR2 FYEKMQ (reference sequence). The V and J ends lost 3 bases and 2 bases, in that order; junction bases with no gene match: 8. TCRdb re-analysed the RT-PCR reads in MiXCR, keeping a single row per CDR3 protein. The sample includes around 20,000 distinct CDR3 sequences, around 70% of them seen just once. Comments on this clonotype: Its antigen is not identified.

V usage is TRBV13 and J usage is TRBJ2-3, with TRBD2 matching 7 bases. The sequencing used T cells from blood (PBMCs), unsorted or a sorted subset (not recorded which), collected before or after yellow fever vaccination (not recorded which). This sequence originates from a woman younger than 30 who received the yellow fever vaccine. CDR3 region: CASSLGAGRFTDTQYF. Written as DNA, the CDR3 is TGTGCCAGCAGCTTGGGAGCGGGGCGGTTCACAGATACGCAGTATTTT.